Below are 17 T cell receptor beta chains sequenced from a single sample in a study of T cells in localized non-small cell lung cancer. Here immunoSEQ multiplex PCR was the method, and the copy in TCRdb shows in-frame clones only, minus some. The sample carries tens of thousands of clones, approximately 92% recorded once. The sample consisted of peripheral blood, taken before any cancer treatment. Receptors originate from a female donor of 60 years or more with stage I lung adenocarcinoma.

CDR3 coding DNA: TGTGCCAGCAGCTTAGCAGGGTGGGAGACCCAGTACTTC. Protein: CASSLAGWETQYF. The chain employs TRBV7-2 and TRBJ2-5; D call uncertain. The CDR3 loop spans 13 amino acids. From germline, CDR1 is SGHTA and CDR2 FQGNSA. The V gene lost 0 bases and the J gene lost 5 bases, with 7 bases spanning the gap.

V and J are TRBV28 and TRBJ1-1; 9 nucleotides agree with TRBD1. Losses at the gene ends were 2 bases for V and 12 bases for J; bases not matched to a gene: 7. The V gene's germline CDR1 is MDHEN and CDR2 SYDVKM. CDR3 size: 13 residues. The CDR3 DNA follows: TGTGCCAGCAGTTTAGGGGGACAGGGCGGACCTTTCTTT. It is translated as CASSLGGQGGPFF.

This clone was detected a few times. CDR3 residues: CASSITGGTEAFF. For the CDR3, the DNA is TGTGCCAGTAGTATAACAGGGGGCACTGAAGCTTTCTTT. The chain recombines TRBV19 with TRBJ1-1; 8 bases match TRBD1. Germline-derived CDR1 and CDR2 are LNHDA and SQIVND (reference sequence). With 2 bases clipped from V and 4 bases from J, the junction kept 0 bases outside the gene matches. This CDR3 has 13 amino acids.

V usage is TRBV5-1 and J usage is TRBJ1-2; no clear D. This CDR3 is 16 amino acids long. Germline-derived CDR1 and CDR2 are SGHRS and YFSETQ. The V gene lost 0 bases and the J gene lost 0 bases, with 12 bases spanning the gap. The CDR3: CASSLDPPAANYGYTF. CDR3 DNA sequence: TGCGCCAGCAGCTTGGATCCGCCGGCAGCTAACTATGGCTACACCTTC.

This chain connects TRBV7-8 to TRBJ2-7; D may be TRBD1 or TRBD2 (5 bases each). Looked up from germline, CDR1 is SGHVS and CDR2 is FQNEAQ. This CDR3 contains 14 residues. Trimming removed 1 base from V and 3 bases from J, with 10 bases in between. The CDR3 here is CASSLEGRSYEQYF. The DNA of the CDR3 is TGTGCCAGCAGCTTAGAGGGACGGAGCTACGAGCAGTACTTC.

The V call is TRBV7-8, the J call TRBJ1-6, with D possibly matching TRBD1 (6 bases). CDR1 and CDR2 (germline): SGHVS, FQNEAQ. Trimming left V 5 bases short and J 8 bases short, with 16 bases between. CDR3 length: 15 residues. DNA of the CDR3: TGTGCCAGCAGCCTTAGACAGGTGAGGGATTCACCCCTCCACTTT. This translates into CASSLRQVRDSPLHF. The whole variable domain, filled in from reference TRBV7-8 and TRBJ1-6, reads GAGVSQSPRYKVAKRGQDVALRCDPISGHVSLFWYQQALGQGPEFLTYFQNEAQLDKSGLPSDRFFAERPEGSVSTLKIQRTQQEDSAVYLCASSLRQVRDSPLHFGNGTRLTVT.

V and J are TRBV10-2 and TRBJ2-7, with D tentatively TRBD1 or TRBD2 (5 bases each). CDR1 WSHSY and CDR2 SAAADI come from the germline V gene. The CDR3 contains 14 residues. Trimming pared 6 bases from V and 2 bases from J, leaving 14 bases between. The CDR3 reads CASRTGTVTYEQYF. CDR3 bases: TGCGCCAGCAGGACCGGGACGGTGACCTACGAGCAGTACTTC.

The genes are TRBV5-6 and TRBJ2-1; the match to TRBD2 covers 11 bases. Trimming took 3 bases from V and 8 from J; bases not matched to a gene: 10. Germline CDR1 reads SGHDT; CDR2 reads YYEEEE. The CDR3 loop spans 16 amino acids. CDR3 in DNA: TGTGCCAGCAGCTACCGCACGACTAGCGGGGATGATGAGCAGTTCTTC. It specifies CASSYRTTSGDDEQFF.

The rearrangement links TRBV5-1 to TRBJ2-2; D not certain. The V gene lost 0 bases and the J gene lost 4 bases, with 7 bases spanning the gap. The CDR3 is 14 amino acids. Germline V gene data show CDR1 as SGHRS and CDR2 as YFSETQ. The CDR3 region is CASSLGGTTGELFF. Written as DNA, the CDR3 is TGCGCCAGCAGCTTGGGGGGTACCACCGGGGAGCTGTTTTTT.

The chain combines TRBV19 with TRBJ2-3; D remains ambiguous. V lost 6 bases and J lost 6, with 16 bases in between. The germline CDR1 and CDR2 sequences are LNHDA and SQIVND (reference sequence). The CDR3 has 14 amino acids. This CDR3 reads CASRAQAPWDTQYF. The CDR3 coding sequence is TGTGCCAGTAGGGCCCAGGCCCCTTGGGATACGCAGTATTTT. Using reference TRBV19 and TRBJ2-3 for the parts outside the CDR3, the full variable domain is DGGITQSPKYLFRKEGQNVTLSCEQNLNHDAMYWYRQDPGQGLRLIYYSQIVNDFQKGDIAEGYSVSREKKESFPLTVTSAQKNPTAFYLCASRAQAPWDTQYFGPGTRLTVL.

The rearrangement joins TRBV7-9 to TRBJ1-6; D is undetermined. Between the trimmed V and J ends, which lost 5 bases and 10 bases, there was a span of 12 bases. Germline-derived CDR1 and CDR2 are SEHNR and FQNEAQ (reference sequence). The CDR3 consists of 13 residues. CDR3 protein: CASSLSVGSPLHF. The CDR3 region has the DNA TGTGCCAGCAGCCTTTCCGTAGGGTCACCCCTCCACTTT.

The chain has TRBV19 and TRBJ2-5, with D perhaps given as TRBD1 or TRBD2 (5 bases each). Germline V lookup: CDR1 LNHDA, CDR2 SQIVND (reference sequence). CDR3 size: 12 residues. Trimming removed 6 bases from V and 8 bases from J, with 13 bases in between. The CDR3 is CASSPGRGTQYF. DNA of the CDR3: TGTGCCAGTAGCCCAGGACGGGGCACCCAGTACTTC. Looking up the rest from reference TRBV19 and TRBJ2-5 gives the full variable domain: DGGITQSPKYLFRKEGQNVTLSCEQNLNHDAMYWYRQDPGQGLRLIYYSQIVNDFQKGDIAEGYSVSREKKESFPLTVTSAQKNPTAFYLCASSPGRGTQYFGPGTRLLVL.

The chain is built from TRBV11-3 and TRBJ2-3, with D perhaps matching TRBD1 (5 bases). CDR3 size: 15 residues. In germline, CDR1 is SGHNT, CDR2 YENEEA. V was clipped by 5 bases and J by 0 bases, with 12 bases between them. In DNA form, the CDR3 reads TGTGCCAGCAGCGGCCACAGGATTAGCACAGATACGCAGTATTTT. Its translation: CASSGHRISTDTQYF.

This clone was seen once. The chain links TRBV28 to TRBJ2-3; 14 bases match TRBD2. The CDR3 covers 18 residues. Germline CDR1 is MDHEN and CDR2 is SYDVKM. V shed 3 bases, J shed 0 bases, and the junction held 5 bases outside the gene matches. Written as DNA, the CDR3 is TGTGCCAGCAGTTTCGGGACTAGCGGGAGATCTAGCACAGATACGCAGTATTTT. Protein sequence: CASSFGTSGRSSTDTQYF.

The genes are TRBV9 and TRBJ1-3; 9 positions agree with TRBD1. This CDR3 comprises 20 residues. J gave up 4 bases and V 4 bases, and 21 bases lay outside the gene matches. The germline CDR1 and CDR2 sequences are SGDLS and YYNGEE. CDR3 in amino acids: CASSHLLPMTGGSEGNTIYF. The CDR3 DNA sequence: TGTGCCAGCAGCCACCTCCTACCCATGACAGGGGGTTCGGAAGGAAACACCATATATTTT.

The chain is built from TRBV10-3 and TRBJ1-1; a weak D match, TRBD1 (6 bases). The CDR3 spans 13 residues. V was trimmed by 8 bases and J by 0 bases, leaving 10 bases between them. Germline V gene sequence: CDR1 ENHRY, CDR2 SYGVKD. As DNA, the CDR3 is TGTGCCATCCGGACAGCCATGAACACTGAAGCTTTCTTT. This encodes CAIRTAMNTEAFF.

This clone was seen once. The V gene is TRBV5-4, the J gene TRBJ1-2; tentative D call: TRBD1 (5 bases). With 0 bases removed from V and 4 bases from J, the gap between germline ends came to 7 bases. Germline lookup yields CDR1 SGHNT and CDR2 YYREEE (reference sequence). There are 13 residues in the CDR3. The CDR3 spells CASSLEGSYGYTF. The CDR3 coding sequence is TGTGCCAGCAGCTTGGAGGGGAGCTATGGCTACACCTTC. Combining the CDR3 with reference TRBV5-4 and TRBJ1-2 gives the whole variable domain ETGVTQSPTHLIKTRGQQVTLRCSSQSGHNTVSWYQQALGQGPQFIFQYYREEENGRGNFPPRFSGLQFPNYSSELNVNALELDDSALYLCASSLEGSYGYTFGSGTRLTVV.